The sample holds a few counts of the clone carrying this T cell receptor (beta chain). Method: immunoSEQ multiplex PCR; TCRdb's copy keeps in-frame clones and lacks some. The table records around 23,000 clones, about three quarters of them present only once. The study sampled blood at baseline, cycle 4 day 1, and cycle 7 day 1. CDR1 and CDR2 (germline): SGHRS, YFSETQ. This CDR3 is 16 amino acids long. V was pared by 1 base and J by 5 bases, with 18 bases between. This record comes from a study of OX40 agonist ivuxolimab in advanced cancers. About the study: Prior anti-PD-1, anti-PD-L1 or anti-CTLA-4 therapy was allowed; 40% had some.

The sequencing here drew on CD4+ or CD8+ T cells sorted from blood, taken in a trial of the OX40 agonist ivuxolimab. The receptor comes from an adult with an advanced solid tumor such as melanoma, head and neck, liver or kidney cancer. The V gene is TRBV5-1, the J gene TRBJ1-2; D is perhaps TRBD1 (5 bases). The CDR3 loop is CASSLMGTASFYGYTF. The CDR3 coding sequence is TGCGCCAGCAGCTTGATGGGGACTGCAAGCTTTTATGGCTACACCTTC. Complete variable domain (other parts from reference TRBV5-1 and TRBJ1-2): KAGVTQTPRYLIKTRGQQVTLSCSPISGHRSVSWYQQTPGQGLQFLFEYFSETQRNKGNFPGRFSGRQFSNSRSEMNVSTLELGDSALYLCASSLMGTASFYGYTFGSGTRLTVV.